This passage covers 14 T cell receptor beta chains from one sample sequenced in a study of cytomegalovirus exposure and HLA in healthy donors. Vbeta (60) and Jbeta (13) primers were used in the PCR. The repertoire was sequenced with immunoSEQ multiplex PCR; TCRdb's copy has only in-frame clones and lacks some. The sample includes about 190,000 clones, roughly four fifths of them seen just once. What was sequenced was PBMCs. These receptors all come from a man younger than 30 in good health and CMV-seronegative.

V gene TRBV28 combines with J gene TRBJ1-2, with 9 bases matching TRBD1. CDR1 and CDR2 (germline): MDHEN, SYDVKM. CDR3 size: 13 residues. The V and J ends lost 5 bases and 7 bases, in that order; junction bases with no gene match: 5. CDR3: CASSPGQGFGYTF. CDR3 coding DNA: TGTGCCAGCAGTCCCGGACAGGGGTTTGGCTACACCTTC.

To note about this clone: Different DNA sequences within this sample yield the same CDR3. V gene TRBV20-1 combines with J gene TRBJ2-7, with D uncertain. Trimming shortened V by 3 bases and J by 1 base, and 4 bases separated the two germline ends. This CDR3 contains 11 residues. Germline lookup yields CDR1 DFQATT and CDR2 SNEGSKA (reference sequence). As DNA, the CDR3 is TGCAGTGCTAGGCGATCCTACGAGCAGTACTTC. This encodes CSARRSYEQYF.

V is TRBV28 and J is TRBJ2-3; D call uncertain. The V gene's germline CDR1 is MDHEN and CDR2 SYDVKM. The CDR3 covers 13 residues. V lost 5 bases and J lost 3, with 9 bases in between. CDR3 in DNA: TGTGCCAGCAGTCCGTCAGCGACAGATACGCAGTATTTT. Translating it yields CASSPSATDTQYF.

The V call is TRBV5-1, the J call TRBJ2-3, with 9 bases that match TRBD2. Trimming removed 0 bases from V and 0 bases from J; junction bases left unmatched: 11. CDR1 is SGHRS and CDR2 is YFSETQ in the germline V gene. The CDR3 is made up of 19 amino acids. The CDR3 nucleotides read TGCGCCAGCAGCTTGGACCGACTAGCGGCAAGAACTAGCACAGATACGCAGTATTTT. Its translation: CASSLDRLAARTSTDTQYF.

The chain has TRBV4-1 and TRBJ2-5, with D hard to call. CDR3 length: 15 residues. V lost 8 bases, J lost 3 bases, and 19 bases lay in between. Germline V CDR1 and CDR2: MGHRA, YSYEKL. CDR3 sequence (DNA): TGCGCCAGCTCGCTCCGAGAGGCCCCCGAAGAGACCCAGTACTTC. Translated: CASSLREAPEETQYF.

The gene calls are TRBV7-2 and TRBJ1-3; no clear D gene. The CDR3 covers 18 residues. V lost 1 base, J lost 1 base, and 17 bases lay in between. CDR1 and CDR2 from the germline V gene are SGHTA and FQGNSA. The CDR3 DNA reads as TGTGCCAGCAGCTTAGGGCCAGAAGTATATTCGTCTGGAAACACCATATATTTT. The encoded protein is CASSLGPEVYSSGNTIYF.

In nucleotides, the CDR3 is TGCGCCAGCAGCCAAGCGCCTAGCGGGAGGGCCAGAGAGACCCAGTACTTC. It yields the protein CASSQAPSGRARETQYF. V usage is TRBV4-1 and J usage is TRBJ2-5; 12 nucleotides agree with TRBD2. Trimming removed 1 base from V and 4 bases from J; junction bases left unmatched: 7. CDR3 length: 17 amino acids. Germline CDR1 is MGHRA and CDR2 is YSYEKL.

Note on this clone: The sample contains more than one DNA sequence encoding this CDR3. The rearrangement joins TRBV7-8 to TRBJ2-1; D remains unclear. V shed 8 bases and J shed 5 bases, with 13 bases lying between them. This CDR3 is built from 13 residues. Germline V gene sequence: CDR1 SGHVS, CDR2 FQNEAQ. CDR3 DNA sequence: TGTGCCAGCTCCCTAGACCGTGACAATGAGCAGTTCTTC. This sequence encodes CASSLDRDNEQFF.

The chain is built from TRBV7-2 and TRBJ2-5, with D maybe TRBD2 (5 bases). There are 12 residues in the CDR3. V was cut by 3 bases and J by 11 bases, with 13 bases left in between. Germline values: CDR1 SGHTA, CDR2 FQGNSA. The CDR3: CASSFGGSGQYF. CDR3 sequence (DNA): TGTGCCAGCAGCTTCGGTGGATCGGGACAGTACTTC.

This rearrangement joins TRBV27 to TRBJ2-7; 8 nucleotides align to TRBD1. With V trimmed by 8 bases and J by 4 bases, 10 bases remained unmatched. CDR3 size: 14 residues. The germline V gene encodes CDR1 MNHEY and CDR2 SMNVEV (reference sequence). CDR3 DNA sequence: TGTGCCAGCGCCCTCCAGGGGGCGCGATACGAGCAGTACTTC. Its translation: CASALQGARYEQYF.

This sequence joins TRBV7-2 and TRBJ1-6; TRBD1 matches 10 bases. J was trimmed by 9 bases and V by 5 bases; bases with no gene match: 7. CDR1 is SGHTA, CDR2 FQGNSA, per germline. The CDR3 is made up of 15 amino acids. The CDR3 region has the DNA TGTGCCAGCAGCAGACAAGGACAGGGGGGTTCACCCCTCCACTTT. This translates into CASSRQGQGGSPLHF.

The chain joins TRBV13 to TRBJ2-5; the D gene is possibly TRBD1 (6 bases). The DNA end is a closer match to TRBJ2-7, so the J assignment may be wrong. The CDR3 has 15 amino acids. The germline V gene has CDR1 PRHDT and CDR2 FYEKMQ (reference sequence). Written as DNA, the CDR3 is TGTGCCAGCAGCTTTGACCCCAGGGGAACGAACGAGCAGTACTTC. It encodes CASSFDPRGTNEQYF.

This clone was detected a few times. The J gene is TRBJ2-1, the V gene TRBV5-6; the match to TRBD2 covers 9 bases. V lost 4 bases, J lost 4 bases, and 15 bases stayed unmatched. Germline V gene data show CDR1 as SGHDT and CDR2 as YYEEEE. This CDR3 is 18 amino acids long. DNA of the CDR3: TGTGCCAGCAGCATCTCAGGGCGACTAGCGGACCATTACAATGAGCAGTTCTTC. This codes for CASSISGRLADHYNEQFF. Full variable domain (outside the CDR3, taken from reference TRBV5-6 and TRBJ2-1): DAGVTQSPTHLIKTRGQQVTLRCSPKSGHDTVSWYQQALGQGPQFIFQYYEEEERQRGNFPDRFSGHQFPNYSSELNVNALLLGDSALYLCASSISGRLADHYNEQFFGPGTRLTVL.

The genes are TRBV7-2 and TRBJ2-7, with 14 bases fitting TRBD2. Germline-derived CDR1 and CDR2 are SGHTA and FQGNSA. With V trimmed by 5 bases and J by 7 bases, 13 bases remained unmatched. The CDR3 length is 17 residues. CDR3 in amino acids: CASSHLRGLAGAGEQYF. The CDR3 DNA reads TGTGCCAGCAGCCACCTCCGGGGACTAGCGGGAGCGGGGGAGCAGTACTTC.